The entry below describes one T cell receptor beta chain. This clone was picked up a small number of times. What this receptor recognizes is not known. It has no much larger one-base neighbor in the sample; base qualities were not kept. The sample originates from a study of T cell therapy after organ transplantation (dated by TCRdb to between 2019 and 2020). About the investigation overall: Autologous CMV-specific T cells, expanded in vitro for approximately 2 weeks with a peptide pool of 30 HLA class I and II CMV epitopes, were used as therapy products. Short-term post-therapy blood samples were collected 4 to 8 weeks after completion of therapy. A follow-up TRBV repertoire analysis was performed on an open-label phase I trial of autologous CMV-specific adoptive T cell therapy in solid-organ transplant recipients. The median number of CMV-specific T cells given to patients was 1.92 x 10^8, delivered over 2 to 6 intravenous infusions. Among the 10 or so patients, eight were classed as clinical responders, while two were classed as nonresponders. Up to 6 T cell doses were administered to patients every 2 weeks, and patients were monitored for almost 30 weeks after therapy was completed. Long-term post-therapy samples were obtainable from only about 85% of the 10 patients. Findings and caveats that apply to the study as a whole: The small number of expansions detected in nonresponders may be due to reduced sample coverage caused by poor CD8+ T cell yield. Fold change in CD8 clonality after therapy was inversely correlated with pretherapy clonality, suggesting that less biased repertoires were more receptive to remodeling. Nonresponders showed marked pretherapy clonal expansions with minimal repertoire change after therapy. Reconstitution after therapy appeared to include not only transferred clonotypes but also endogenous clonotypes that had not been detected in the therapy products. Because the cohort was small, confounders such as concurrent antirejection and antiviral medications could not be assessed.

The time point label for this specimen denotes: 4-8 weeks after completion of therapy. Solid-organ transplant recipients with drug-resistant/recurrent cytomegalovirus were included as patients. Ten to eleven trial participants were selected for repertoire analysis based on availability of post-therapy peripheral blood mononuclear cells. A BD FACSAria III was used to sort viable CD3+CD8+CD4- lymphocytes from PBMCs. Genomic DNA was extracted from sorted cells with the Qiagen DNeasy Kit. Using the immunoSEQ two-step, bias-controlled multiplex PCR assay, TRB CDR3 regions were amplified from genomic DNA. CDR3 libraries were sequenced on an Illumina NextSeq 500. The study's own analysis went as follows. Initial alignment and bioinformatics, including bias normalization against synthetic CDR3 analogs, were performed with the immunoSEQ Analyzer platform. V, D and J gene annotation followed the IMGT database definitions. Additional TRBV analyses were carried out with default settings in VDJtools version 1.1.10 and the R package tcR version 2.2.1.11. For the GLIPH analysis, version 1.0 was run with default settings. Significant clonotype frequency changes were tested by 2-sided binomial test with Benjamini-Hochberg correction (alpha = 0.01) in CDR3 sequences with at least 5 reads. TCRdb took over this immuneACCESS table, retaining in-frame rearrangements with V and J assigned. Such tables are incomplete; in checked studies, under half of the missing clones stem from an unresolved V gene, and the remainder is unexplained. V and J calls and clone size are as listed in that table; D and trimming were resolved from the DNA. This sample holds approximately 6,400 clones; about 76% were observed only once. Jointly, the top ten make up under 30% of the sample.

After removal of 5 bases from V and 4 bases from J, the junction retains 2 bases not matched to a gene. Inclusive of the bounding cysteine and phenylalanine, the CDR3 is 13 residues long. Only CDR3 DNA is held: 39 bases, read in frame from base 1. Reading the germline V gene gives CDR1 SGHTA and CDR2 FQGTGA. This clonotype was sampled from a human patient who had received a solid organ transplant and had CMV disease. After a transplant, some T cells may be the graft donor's own cells. Sequencing used CD8+ T cells from blood, obtained after autologous CMV-specific T cell therapy. The rearrangement combines TRBV7-3 with TRBJ2-7; TRBD1 lines up with 10 middle nucleotides. The CDR3 is CASSGDRGYEQYF. The DNA sequence follows: TGTGCCAGCAGCGGGGACAGGGGTTACGAGCAGTACTTC. The full variable domain, completed from the reference TRBV7-3 and TRBJ2-7 proteins outside the CDR3, reads GAGVSQTPSNKVTEKGKYVELRCDPISGHTALYWYRQSLGQGPEFLIYFQGTGAADDSGLPNDRFFAVRPEGSVSTLKIQRTERGDSAVYLCASSGDRGYEQYFGPGTRLTVT.